This T cell receptor beta chain appears in the sequencing data of a study of blood T cell repertoires in COVID-19. At the level of the study: The origin of the acute and convalescent COVID-19 samples was the United States, Italy and Spain.

The table came from immunoSEQ multiplex PCR; TCRdb's copy has only in-frame clones and leaves some out. The table includes 95,000 to 150,000 clones, around 81% detected once. The CDR3 has 15 amino acids. Germline V gene data show CDR1 as LNHDA and CDR2 as SQIVND (reference sequence). Trimming cost V 4 bases and J 4 bases; bases outside gene matches: 8. A few counts support this clone. This chain links TRBV19 with TRBJ1-1; 8 bases fit TRBD1. Specimen: peripheral blood. The TCR originated in a woman aged 45-60 years with acute or convalescent COVID-19. The CDR3 region has the DNA TGTGCCAGTAGTACCTTACCAGGGGGCTTCACTGAAGCTTTCTTT. Translation gives CASSTLPGGFTEAFF.